The 13 T cell receptor beta chains in this list originate from one sample, sequenced in a study of cytomegalovirus exposure and HLA in healthy donors. The PCR ran on 60 Vbeta and 13 Jbeta primers. TCRdb's copy holds only in-frame clones and misses some; the assay was immunoSEQ multiplex PCR. The data show more than 130,000 clones, with 73% seen just once and about an eighth held by the top ten. Sequenced material: PBMCs. These receptor sequences come from a human donor in good health.

This clone was seen a single time. V usage is TRBV11-3 and J usage is TRBJ2-3, with D unclear. The V and J ends lost 3 bases and 0 bases respectively, with 7 bases between them. The CDR3 sequence is 14 residues long. The germline V gene has CDR1 SGHNT and CDR2 YENEEA. CDR3 sequence reads: CASSFSSSTDTQYF. The CDR3, as DNA: TGTGCCAGCAGCTTTTCTAGTAGCACAGATACGCAGTATTTT.

This clone was counted between two and nine times. V gene TRBV9 combines with J gene TRBJ2-7, with TRBD2 matching 7 bases. Trimming removed 0 bases from V and 7 bases from J; junction bases left unmatched: 10. Germline-derived CDR1 and CDR2 are SGDLS and YYNGEE. The CDR3 is 15 amino acids. CDR3 DNA sequence: TGTGCCAGCAGCGTAGGGTGGTTGCCCGGGGGGGAGCAGTACTTC. Residues: CASSVGWLPGGEQYF.

This clone was observed a single time. The rearrangement joins TRBV28 to TRBJ1-2, with 8 bases aligning to TRBD1. V lost 7 bases, J lost 1 base, and 5 bases stayed unmatched. The CDR3 has 14 amino acids. Germline V gives CDR1 MDHEN, CDR2 SYDVKM. DNA for the CDR3: TGTGCCAGCATCCTGGACAGGGATAACTATGGCTACACCTTC. Residues: CASILDRDNYGYTF.

As for this clone: The sample carries other DNA sequences with the same CDR3. This chain uses TRBV29-1 with TRBJ1-1, with D unclear. This CDR3 is 14 amino acids long. Deletions cut 6 bases from V and 1 base from J, with 15 bases between. Germline V gene lookup returns CDR1 SQVTM and CDR2 ANQGSEA. CDR3 nucleotides: TGCAGCGTGGAGGTTGGGGTACAGAACACTGAAGCTTTCTTT. Protein sequence: CSVEVGVQNTEAFF.

The V gene is TRBV5-4, the J gene TRBJ2-1; 7 nucleotides line up with TRBD1. The junction had 10 bases not matched to a gene; V was cut back by 6 bases and J by 4 bases. The germline gives CDR1 SGHNT, CDR2 YYREEE (reference sequence). The CDR3 totals 15 residues. CDR3: CASTTGTAPYNEQFF. DNA of the CDR3: TGTGCCAGCACAACCGGGACAGCACCTTACAATGAGCAGTTCTTC.

The chain carries TRBV5-1 and TRBJ2-2; 8 bases are shared with TRBD2. J was trimmed by 5 bases and V by 0 bases; bases with no gene match: 9. This CDR3 has 17 amino acids. Per germline, CDR1 SGHRS and CDR2 YFSETQ. DNA for the CDR3: TGCGCCAGCAGCTTGGAAGCGGGGGCTGCGGGGACCGGGGAGCTGTTTTTT. Its protein is CASSLEAGAAGTGELFF. Complete variable domain (other parts from reference TRBV5-1 and TRBJ2-2): KAGVTQTPRYLIKTRGQQVTLSCSPISGHRSVSWYQQTPGQGLQFLFEYFSETQRNKGNFPGRFSGRQFSNSRSEMNVSTLELGDSALYLCASSLEAGAAGTGELFFGEGSRLTVL.

The rearrangement joins TRBV6-5 to TRBJ1-4; 7 bases match TRBD1. Per germline, CDR1 MNHEY and CDR2 SVGAGI. J lost 5 bases, V lost 4 bases, and 4 bases had no gene match. This CDR3 spans 14 amino acids. CDR3 DNA: TGTGCCAGCAGTTGGGACAGTTTAAATGAAAAACTGTTTTTT. This codes for CASSWDSLNEKLFF.

The genes are TRBV11-2 and TRBJ2-3, with 13 bases lining up with TRBD2. With V trimmed by 7 bases and J by 4 bases, 5 bases remained unmatched. From germline, CDR1 is SGHAT and CDR2 FQNNGV. CDR3 length: 15 amino acids. In DNA, the CDR3 is TGTGCCAGCATGTGGACTAGCGGGAGTTCAGATACGCAGTATTTT. This translates into CASMWTSGSSDTQYF. Supplemented by reference TRBV11-2 and TRBJ2-3, the full variable domain reads EAGVAQSPRYKIIEKRQSVAFWCNPISGHATLYWYQQILGQGPKLLIQFQNNGVVDDSQLPKDRFSAERLKGVDSTLKIQPAKLEDSAVYLCASMWTSGSSDTQYFGPGTRLTVL.

The J gene is TRBJ2-5, the V gene TRBV13, with TRBD2 matching 10 bases. V lost 4 bases and J lost 1; bases outside the gene matches: 6. This CDR3 has 16 amino acids. From germline, CDR1 is PRHDT and CDR2 FYEKMQ (reference sequence). This CDR3 reads CASSSEREGSQETQYF. DNA of the CDR3: TGTGCCAGCAGCTCCGAGCGGGAGGGCTCCCAAGAGACCCAGTACTTC.

This rearrangement joins TRBV5-4 to TRBJ2-4; D uncertain. Trimming took 4 bases from V and 2 from J, leaving 4 bases between them. Per the germline V gene, CDR1 is SGHNT and CDR2 is YYREEE (reference sequence). This CDR3 has 12 amino acids. The CDR3 reads CASSGPKNIQYF. The CDR3 region has the DNA TGTGCCAGCAGCGGCCCCAAAAACATTCAGTACTTC.

This sequence joins TRBV4-2 and TRBJ1-1; no reliable D call. V shed 2 bases and J shed 3 bases, with 4 bases lying between them. There are 12 residues in the CDR3. Germline assignment: CDR1 LGHNA and CDR2 YNFKEQ. Written as DNA, the CDR3 is TGTGCCAGCAGCCAAACATACACTGAAGCTTTCTTT. As protein: CASSQTYTEAFF.

The V and J genes are TRBV19 and TRBJ2-1; 9 nucleotides match TRBD2. Germline-derived CDR1 and CDR2 are LNHDA and SQIVND (reference sequence). V lost 6 bases to trimming and J lost 6 bases; unmatched junction nucleotides: 9. This CDR3 contains 15 residues. CDR3 region: CASSPSGNPGNEQFF. The CDR3 nucleotides are TGTGCCAGTAGCCCTAGCGGGAACCCAGGCAATGAGCAGTTCTTC.

There are a few counts of this clone. The rearrangement joins TRBV10-3 to TRBJ2-1; the match to TRBD1 covers 8 bases. From germline, CDR1 is ENHRY and CDR2 SYGVKD. Unmatched junction bases numbered 13, after V lost 4 bases and J lost 5 bases. The CDR3 contains 17 residues. CDR3 nucleotides: TGTGCCATCAGTGTTTTGGACAGGGTATGGGGCCACAATGAGCAGTTCTTC. This translates into CAISVLDRVWGHNEQFF.